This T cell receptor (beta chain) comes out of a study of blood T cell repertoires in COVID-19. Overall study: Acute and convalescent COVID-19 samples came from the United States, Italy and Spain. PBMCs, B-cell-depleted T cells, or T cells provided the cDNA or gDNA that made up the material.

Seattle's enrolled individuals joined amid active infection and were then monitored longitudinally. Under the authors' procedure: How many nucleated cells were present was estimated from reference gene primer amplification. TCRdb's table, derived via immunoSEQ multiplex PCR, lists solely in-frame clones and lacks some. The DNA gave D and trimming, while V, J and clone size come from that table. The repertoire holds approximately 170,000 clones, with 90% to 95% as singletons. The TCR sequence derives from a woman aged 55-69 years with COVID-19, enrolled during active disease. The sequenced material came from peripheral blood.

Here the CDR3 DNA reads TGTGCCTGGAGAGCCGGGACAGGTCGCACTGAAGCTTTCTTT. This sequence encodes CAWRAGTGRTEAFF. The V and J genes are TRBV30 and TRBJ1-1; 8 bases are shared with TRBD1. This CDR3 has 14 residues. Trimming took 3 bases from V and 4 from J; bases not matched to a gene: 7. CDR1 GTSNPN and CDR2 SVGIG come from the germline V gene (reference sequence). Full variable domain (missing parts from reference TRBV30 and TRBJ1-1): SQTIHQWPATLVQPVGSPLSLECTVEGTSNPNLYWYRQAAGRGLQLLFYSVGIGQISSEVPQNLSASRPQDRQFILSSKKLLLSDSGFYLCAWRAGTGRTEAFFGQGTRLTVV.